One TCR beta chain is described in this entry. This clonotype showed up many times. Its recognized antigen is unknown. No base quality information exists; no much larger clone differs at one position. This sample stems from a study of regulatory T cells in long-lasting Graves disease (dated by TCRdb to the early 2020s). Regarding the complete study: To count as having persistent Graves' disease, a patient had to have received antithyroid drug treatment for over 5 years with TSH receptor autoantibodies remaining persistently positive. Persistent Graves' disease patients in the clinical cohort had taken antithyroid drugs for 9.5 to 13 years on average. Persistent Graves' disease patients were compared with newly diagnosed Graves' disease patients by peripheral blood TCR sequencing and RNA sequencing. TCR sequencing covered roughly 13 persistent and around 20 newly diagnosed Graves' disease patients, about 35 samples in total. The study was conducted in China and was registered as a clinical trial.

Libraries were built with multiplex PCR. The run used an Illumina HiSeq 4000. CDR3 regions were amplified by Arm-PCR with iRepertoire HTBI primers to construct TCR beta libraries. Before sequencing, the PCR products went through gel purification. As for the original processing: Gene usage analysis of CDR3 amino acid clonotypes used the approximately 62 TRBV and 14 to 15 TRBJ segments found across samples. COPE and FqMerger were used to merge the filtered high-quality paired reads into contigs. BLAST was used to align contigs to IMGT TRBV, TRBD and TRBJ reference genes, and CDR3 was defined according to IMGT. Any clonotype with a frequency above 0.1% was counted as a highly expanded clone. Shannon entropy was used to measure repertoire diversity, and the Gini coefficient was used to measure V-J evenness. A clonotype found in more than one individual was treated as public. TCRdb trimmed the raw reads at Q25, called clones with MiXCR and kept productive beta chains. Each CDR3 protein appears once, grouped with its most common genes and DNA. The V and J calls, along with clone size, are taken from TCRdb and not from the paper's own processing. The sample contains 300,000 or so distinct CDR3 sequences, around a fifth of them found a single time. The ten largest clonotypes hold 29% of the sample.

Findings and caveats that apply to the study as a whole: Patients with persistent disease shared more public clonotypes (over 2,500) than newly diagnosed patients did (about 970). Lower TCR Shannon entropy and fewer highly expanded clones were observed in persistent Graves' disease patients than in newly diagnosed patients, which suggested clonal expansion. As a limitation, the authors acknowledged that the small sample size may reduce accuracy. Peripheral blood alone was examined, since thyroid tissue, which constituted the primary lesion, could not be accessed. Sequencing and analysis were limited to the TCR beta chain. Preferential use of TRBV28, TRBJ1-2 and TRBJ2-5 was observed in persistent disease, whereas TRBV20-1 and TRBJ2-1 were favored in newly diagnosed disease.

The V end loses 0 bases and the J end loses 2 bases, and a stretch of 13 bases separates them. Inclusive of the bounding cysteine and phenylalanine, the CDR3 is 16 residues long. The only DNA kept is the CDR3, 48 bases in frame from the first base. According to the germline V gene (reference sequence), CDR1 reads LNHNV and CDR2 reads YYDKDF. Taken with the paper, the label for time point translates to: persistent/refractory GD, antithyroid drugs over 5 years with positive TRAb. RNA was extracted from PBMCs in TRIzol for both TCR sequencing and RNA sequencing. The diagnosis of Graves' disease was made according to American Thyroid Association guidelines. Patients for the study were recruited at an endocrinology department in Xi'an, China. Each patient gave approximately 10 milliliters of peripheral blood, collected in an EDTA anticoagulant tube. PBMCs were isolated by Ficoll Paque Plus density gradient separation without further T cell sorting. RNA quality was checked with an Agilent 2100 Bioanalyzer and agarose gel, and concentration with a NanoDrop 2000.

The rearranged chain carries TRBV15 and TRBJ1-1, with the identity of the D gene unclear. Sequences were derived from peripheral blood mononuclear cells (PBMCs), sampled when the disease was refractory, from a patient treated with antithyroid drugs. The sequence was obtained from a female donor with Graves disease. CDR3 region: CATSRDGFLVNTEAFF. In nucleotides, the sequence is TGTGCCACCAGCAGAGACGGGTTTTTGGTCAACACTGAAGCTTTCTTT. Joined to the reference TRBV15 and TRBJ1-1 proteins, this CDR3 gives the full variable domain: DAMVIQNPRYQVTQFGKPVTLSCSQTLNHNVMYWYQQKSSQAPKLLFHYYDKDFNNEADTPDNFQSRRPNTSFCFLDIRSPGLGDTAMYLCATSRDGFLVNTEAFFGQGTRLTVV.